These 28 T cell receptor beta chains were all obtained from the same sample, sequenced in a study of identical twins. In TCRdb, the 5' RACE reads were re-called with MiXCR into one record per CDR3 protein. The sample yields about 920,000 distinct CDR3 sequences, 9% to 15% seen once. This sample also belongs to another study, concerning yellow fever vaccine responses in identical twins.

Sequenced: PBMCs. The receptors come from a woman aged 18-29 years in good health.

V is TRBV5-1 and J is TRBJ1-2; weak D call: TRBD1 (6 bases). Germline CDR1 is SGHRS and CDR2 is YFSETQ. Trimming removed 4 bases at V and 7 bases at J, with 8 bases between. This CDR3 has 11 amino acids. The CDR3 reads CASSADSGYTF. The CDR3 DNA reads as TGCGCCAGCAGCGCGGACAGTGGCTACACCTTC.

This clonotype appeared a few times. This CDR3 is CASSLFYSVTSGVYNEQFF. CDR3 nucleotide sequence: TGTGCCAGCAGTTTATTTTATAGTGTCACTAGCGGGGTCTACAATGAGCAGTTCTTC. This sequence joins TRBV28 and TRBJ2-1, with TRBD2 matching 10 bases. The trim removed 1 base at V and 3 bases at J, leaving 12 bases unmatched. CDR1 is MDHEN, CDR2 SYDVKM, per germline. This CDR3 contains 19 residues.

V and J are TRBV7-9 and TRBJ2-4; no definite D call. The CDR3 is made up of 15 amino acids. The V gene lost 0 bases and the J gene lost 2 bases, with 8 bases spanning the gap. Germline lookup yields CDR1 SEHNR and CDR2 FQNEAQ (reference sequence). CDR3 amino acids: CASSLARNSKNIQYF. The CDR3 DNA follows: TGTGCCAGCAGCTTAGCCAGGAATTCCAAAAACATTCAGTACTTC. Drawing the rest from reference TRBV7-9 and TRBJ2-4, the complete variable domain is DTGVSQNPRHKITKRGQNVTFRCDPISEHNRLYWYRQTLGQGPEFLTYFQNEAQLEKSRLLSDRFSAERPKGSFSTLEIQRTEQGDSAMYLCASSLARNSKNIQYFGAGTRLSVL.

This clonotype showed up just a few times. This chain joins TRBV6-2 or TRBV6-3 and TRBJ2-7, with 9 positions matching TRBD1. Per germline, CDR1 MNHEY and CDR2 SVGEGT. The J segment lost 2 bases and the V segment lost 6 bases, leaving 23 bases of the junction unmatched. There are 20 residues in the CDR3. In DNA form, the CDR3 reads TGTGCCAGCAGCCCCCGGTCAGGGGACAGGGTGCTTCGAGAACCCTACGAGCAGTACGTC. Protein product: CASSPRSGDRVLREPYEQYV.

The rearrangement uses TRBV18 and TRBJ2-1; TRBD2 matches at 7 bases. The trim removed 0 bases at V and 2 bases at J, leaving 7 bases unmatched. The germline V gene has CDR1 KGHSH and CDR2 LQKENI. This CDR3 region has 17 residues. The CDR3 spells CASSPPPRTSAYNEQFF. CDR3 DNA: TGTGCCAGCTCACCACCGCCTAGGACTAGTGCCTACAATGAGCAGTTCTTC. Using reference TRBV18 and TRBJ2-1 for the parts outside the CDR3, the full variable domain is NAGVMQNPRHLVRRRGQEARLRCSPMKGHSHVYWYRQLPEEGLKFMVYLQKENIIDESGMPKERFSAEFPKEGPSILRIQQVVRGDSAAYFCASSPPPRTSAYNEQFFGPGTRLTVL.

This chain links TRBV5-1 with TRBJ2-7, with 8 bases aligning to TRBD1. The germline gives CDR1 SGHRS, CDR2 YFSETQ. V lost 4 bases, J lost 3 bases, and 6 bases stayed unmatched. This CDR3 spans 14 amino acids. The CDR3 region has the DNA TGCGCCAGCAGCAGGGACAGGAGGTTCTACGAGCAGTACTTC. As protein: CASSRDRRFYEQYF.

The genes are TRBV28 and TRBJ2-7; D is ambiguous. V lost 2 bases, J lost 3 bases, and 8 bases lay in between. Germline CDR1 is MDHEN and CDR2 is SYDVKM. CDR3 length: 13 residues. The CDR3 spells CASSLIADYEQYF. CDR3 in DNA: TGTGCCAGCAGTTTAATTGCAGACTACGAGCAGTACTTC.

In its sample, this clonotype was seen a few times. V gene TRBV12-3 or TRBV12-4 combines with J gene TRBJ2-5; perhaps TRBD1 as D (6 bases). The CDR3 covers 13 residues. Trimming cost V 8 bases and J 3 bases, with 13 bases left between them. CDR3 nucleotides: TGTGCCAGCTCCTATACAGGGAAAGAGACCCAGTACTTC. Its protein product is CASSYTGKETQYF.

The chain carries TRBV12-3 or TRBV12-4 and TRBJ1-5, with 9 bases aligning to TRBD1. J was trimmed by 10 bases and V by 7 bases; bases with no gene match: 14. The CDR3 is made up of 15 amino acids. The CDR3 spells CASNGQGPAARPQHF. CDR3 coding DNA: TGTGCCAGCAACGGACAGGGGCCAGCCGCGCGACCCCAGCATTTT.

The rearrangement links TRBV3-1 to TRBJ2-5; perhaps D is TRBD1 or TRBD2 (6 bases each). V was cut by 4 bases and J by 5 bases, with 17 bases left in between. The CDR3 runs to 15 residues. Germline V gene lookup returns CDR1 LGHDT and CDR2 YNNKEL (reference sequence). CDR3 in DNA: TGTGCCAGCAGCCGCAGGCCGGGGGCTGTGGAGACCCAGTACTTC. Protein product: CASSRRPGAVETQYF.

There are a few counts of this clonotype. V usage is TRBV21-1 and J usage is TRBJ2-7; TRBD1 is the table's D call, not checked against the DNA. TRBV21-1 is marked as a pseudogene. The CDR3 spans 15 residues. Here the CDR3 DNA reads TGTGCCAGCAGCAAAGGCCAGGACAGGGAAAACGAGCAGTACGTC. It is translated as CASSKGQDRENEQYV.

This clonotype was seen a few times. The rearrangement uses TRBV6-1 and TRBJ2-3; 8 positions agree with TRBD1. The V segment lost 6 bases and the J segment 2 bases; nucleotides outside the gene matches: 4. The CDR3 sequence is 14 residues long. Germline V gene sequence: CDR1 MNHNS, CDR2 SASEGT. Here the CDR3 DNA reads TGTGCCAGCAGAGGACAGGGACTCACAGATACGCAGTATTTT. This gives the protein CASRGQGLTDTQYF.

This chain uses TRBV21-1 with TRBJ2-7; the table's D call, TRBD2, was not checked against the DNA. TRBV21-1 counts as a pseudogene. The CDR3 is 16 residues long. CDR3 sequence (DNA): TGTGCCAGCAGCAAAGCGCCCGGGAGGGCCTTCTACGAGCAGTACTTC. Translated, it gives CASSKAPGRAFYEQYF.

This sequence joins TRBV6-1 and TRBJ1-2, with a possible D match to TRBD1 (6 bases). The CDR3 loop spans 14 amino acids. Deletions cut 6 bases from V and 5 bases from J, with 16 bases between. The germline CDR1 and CDR2 sequences are MNHNS and SASEGT. The CDR3 DNA reads TGTGCCAGCAGCCCGACAGGCTCTCAATATGGCTACACCTTC. This sequence encodes CASSPTGSQYGYTF.

The V gene is TRBV7-3, the J gene TRBJ2-2; unclear D gene. CDR3 length: 15 amino acids. Germline assignment: CDR1 SGHTA and CDR2 FQGTGA. Between the trimmed V and J ends, which lost 1 base and 1 base, there was a span of 7 bases. The CDR3 loop is CASSLSSVNTGELFF. CDR3 in DNA: TGTGCCAGCAGCTTAAGCTCGGTGAACACCGGGGAGCTGTTTTTT.

This clonotype was seen at least ten times. The chain combines TRBV12-3 or TRBV12-4 with TRBJ1-1; the match to TRBD1 covers 12 bases. The CDR3 runs to 16 residues. V was clipped by 6 bases and J by 6 bases; unmatched bases: 11. The CDR3 loop reads CASSTGTGGSSSEAFF. As DNA, the CDR3 is TGTGCCAGCAGCACAGGGACAGGGGGCTCCTCGTCTGAAGCTTTCTTT.

This chain joins TRBV29-1 and TRBJ2-5; TRBD2 might be the D (5 bases). Germline V gene lookup returns CDR1 SQVTM and CDR2 ANQGSEA. CDR3 length: 14 residues. V lost 3 bases and J 4 bases, leaving 15 bases between the germline ends. The CDR3 reads CSVDWAERRETQYF. The CDR3 nucleotides read TGCAGCGTTGATTGGGCAGAGCGGCGAGAGACCCAGTACTTC.

The DNA for the CDR3 is TGTGCCAGCAGCTTAGCCGGCTATTTAAGCTCCTACGAGCAGTACTTC. This gives the protein CASSLAGYLSSYEQYF. The chain has TRBV7-9 and TRBJ2-7; D uncertain. Germline V gene sequence: CDR1 SEHNR, CDR2 FQNEAQ (reference sequence). The CDR3 has 16 amino acids. Trimming took 0 bases from V and 0 from J, leaving 12 bases between them.

CDR3: CSARAFPGQGAGSNQPQHF. DNA for the CDR3: TGCAGTGCTAGAGCCTTCCCGGGACAGGGCGCTGGATCCAATCAGCCCCAGCATTTT. The V gene is TRBV20-1, the J gene TRBJ1-5; 9 bases fit TRBD1. The CDR3 has 19 amino acids. Germline loops: CDR1 DFQATT, CDR2 SNEGSKA (reference sequence). The ends lost 1 base at V and 3 bases at J; junction bases unmatched: 16.

The chain joins TRBV4-2 to TRBJ2-5; D is undetermined. Per the germline V gene, CDR1 is LGHNA and CDR2 is YNFKEQ. Trimming cost V 2 bases and J 5 bases, with 6 bases left between them. The CDR3 length is 12 residues. The CDR3 DNA is TGTGCCAGCAGCCAAAACATGGAGACCCAGTACTTC. Amino acid sequence: CASSQNMETQYF.

This clonotype was detected only a few times. The genes are TRBV9 and TRBJ2-1; 15 nucleotides agree with TRBD2. Unmatched junction bases numbered 4, after V lost 3 bases and J lost 0 bases. There are 18 residues in the CDR3. CDR1 is SGDLS, CDR2 YYNGEE, per germline. Here the CDR3 reads CASSAGLAGGVSYNEQFF. CDR3 sequence (DNA): TGTGCCAGCAGCGCGGGACTAGCGGGGGGAGTCTCCTACAATGAGCAGTTCTTC.

This sequence joins TRBV5-1 and TRBJ2-6; 10 nucleotides agree with TRBD1. This CDR3 region has 19 residues. V was clipped by 0 bases and J by 4 bases; unmatched bases: 10. Germline values: CDR1 SGHRS, CDR2 YFSETQ. The CDR3 region has the DNA TGCGCCAGCAGCTTGGCCCCGGGACAGGGGATCCGGGGGGCCAACGTCCTGACTTTC. Translating gives CASSLAPGQGIRGANVLTF.

The rearrangement uses TRBV29-1 and TRBJ1-2; D is perhaps TRBD1 (6 bases). Looked up from germline, CDR1 is SQVTM and CDR2 is ANQGSEA. This CDR3 comprises 12 residues. V shed 3 bases and J shed 4 bases, with 9 bases lying between them. CDR3 region: CSVDRGLYGYTF. The CDR3 region has the DNA TGCAGCGTTGACAGGGGACTCTATGGCTACACCTTC.

The CDR3 DNA reads as TGTGCCAGCAGCTCCGCCCAGGTTCCGGGGCGAACGCAGTATTTT. This translates into CASSSAQVPGRTQYF. The chain carries TRBV11-3 and TRBJ2-3; perhaps D is TRBD1 or TRBD2 (5 bases each). Trimming cost V 4 bases and J 9 bases, with 20 bases left between them. Germline-derived CDR1 and CDR2 are SGHNT and YENEEA. The CDR3 sequence is 15 residues long.

This chain links TRBV5-1 with TRBJ2-5; 10 bases map to TRBD2. The germline gives CDR1 SGHRS, CDR2 YFSETQ. Trimming removed 0 bases from V and 2 bases from J; junction bases left unmatched: 7. The CDR3 runs 17 residues. The CDR3 DNA reads TGCGCCAGCAGCTTGGGGCTAGCGGGAGTTTATCAAGAGACCCAGTACTTC. This codes for CASSLGLAGVYQETQYF. Variable domain in full (rest from reference TRBV5-1 and TRBJ2-5): KAGVTQTPRYLIKTRGQQVTLSCSPISGHRSVSWYQQTPGQGLQFLFEYFSETQRNKGNFPGRFSGRQFSNSRSEMNVSTLELGDSALYLCASSLGLAGVYQETQYFGPGTRLLVL.

V gene TRBV7-2 combines with J gene TRBJ2-5, with unresolved D. Germline assignment: CDR1 SGHTA and CDR2 FQGNSA. Trimming stripped 5 bases from V and 0 bases from J, with 7 bases between. The CDR3 runs to 13 residues. CDR3: CASSPTHQETQYF. DNA for the CDR3: TGTGCCAGCAGCCCCACCCACCAAGAGACCCAGTACTTC.

This chain connects TRBV27 to TRBJ2-5, with 8 bases aligning to TRBD1. Trimming removed 5 bases from V and 1 base from J; junction bases left unmatched: 6. The CDR3 extends over 15 amino acids. Germline values: CDR1 MNHEY, CDR2 SMNVEV (reference sequence). CDR3 bases: TGTGCCAGCAGTACCTCACAGGGGGGCCAAGAGACCCAGTACTTC. It encodes CASSTSQGGQETQYF.

This clonotype was counted only a few times. The rearrangement joins TRBV11-2 to TRBJ2-7, with D hard to call. Trimming took off 4 bases at V and 3 bases at J, with 13 bases between the two ends. The CDR3 is 14 amino acids. Germline CDR1 reads SGHAT; CDR2 reads FQNNGV. In DNA form, the CDR3 reads TGTGCCAGCAGCTCAGGACGGCGATACTACGAGCAGTACTTC. It encodes CASSSGRRYYEQYF.